This TCR beta chain originates from a study of blood T cell repertoires in COVID-19. About the research overall: COVID-19 samples collected from the United States, Italy and Spain covered acute and convalescent phases.

As handled by the study authors: Scientists estimated how many nucleated cells there were by amplifying reference gene primers. Only in-frame clones appear in the TCRdb table, and some are missing; sequencing was by immunoSEQ multiplex PCR. Clone size and the V and J calls come from that table; the DNA yielded D and trimming. In the table there are around 64,000 clones, roughly nine tenths of which are singletons. The length of the CDR3 is 13 residues. V was clipped by 4 bases and J by 4 bases, with 11 bases between them. Germline V gene sequence: CDR1 SGHTS, CDR2 YDEGEE. This receptor was taken from a human donor in a cohort sampled during active COVID-19. Sequencing input: peripheral blood. The genes are TRBV5-8 and TRBJ1-2; D unclear. DNA of the CDR3: TGTGCCAGCAGCAATGACGGCGGCTATGGCTACACCTTC. Amino acids: CASSNDGGYGYTF. Together with reference TRBV5-8 and TRBJ1-2, the CDR3 gives the full variable domain: EAGVTQSPTHLIKTRGQQATLRCSPISGHTSVYWYQQALGLGLQFLLWYDEGEERNRGNFPPRFSGRQFPNYSSELNVNALELEDSALYLCASSNDGGYGYTFGSGTRLTVV.